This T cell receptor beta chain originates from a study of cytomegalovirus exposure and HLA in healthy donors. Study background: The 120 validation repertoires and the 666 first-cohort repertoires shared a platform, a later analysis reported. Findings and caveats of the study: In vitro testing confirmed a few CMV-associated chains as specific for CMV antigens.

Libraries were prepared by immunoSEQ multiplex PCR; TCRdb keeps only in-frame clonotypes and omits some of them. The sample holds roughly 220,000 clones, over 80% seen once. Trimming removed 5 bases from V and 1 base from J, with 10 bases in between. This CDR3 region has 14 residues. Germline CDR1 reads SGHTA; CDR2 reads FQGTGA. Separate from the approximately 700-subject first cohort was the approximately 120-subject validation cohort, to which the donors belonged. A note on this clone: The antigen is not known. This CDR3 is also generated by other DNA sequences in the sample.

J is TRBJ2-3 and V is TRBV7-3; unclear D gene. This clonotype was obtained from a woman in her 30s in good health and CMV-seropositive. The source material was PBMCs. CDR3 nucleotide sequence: TGTGCCAGCAGCCCGCCGGGCCGCACAGATACGCAGTATTTT. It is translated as CASSPPGRTDTQYF.